The next 32 T cell receptor beta chains were all read from a single sample in a study of CD8+ T cells in alopecia areata. Once RNA had been extracted, it was reverse transcribed into cDNA to act as the sequencing template. Generated by immunoSEQ multiplex PCR, the TCRdb table keeps only in-frame clones and is missing some. The sample contains 160,000 or so clones, approximately 53% of which appear only once. The sequencing here drew on CD8+ T cells sorted from blood, taken at week 0. The receptors were gathered from a human donor with alopecia areata.

The V call is TRBV2, the J call TRBJ2-5; D is uncertain. V was trimmed by 4 bases and J by 2 bases, leaving 8 bases between them. This CDR3 is 13 amino acids long. The germline V gene has CDR1 SNHLY and CDR2 FYNNEI. In DNA, the CDR3 is TGTGCCAGCAGTGGCGTTGGGCAAGAGACCCAGTACTTC. Protein sequence: CASSGVGQETQYF. Full variable domain (missing parts from reference TRBV2 and TRBJ2-5): EPEVTQTPSHQVTQMGQEVILRCVPISNHLYFYWYRQILGQKVEFLVSFYNNEISEKSEIFDDQFSVERPDGSNFTLKIRSTKLEDSAMYFCASSGVGQETQYFGPGTRLLVL.

This clone was found a few times. This chain joins TRBV10-2 and TRBJ1-1; D remains ambiguous. The germline V gene has CDR1 WSHSY and CDR2 SAAADI. There are 13 residues in the CDR3. V gave up 4 bases and J gave up 0 bases, with 6 bases separating them. The CDR3: CASSADLNTEAFF. CDR3 bases: TGCGCCAGCAGTGCTGACCTGAACACTGAAGCTTTCTTT.

As regards this clone: Other DNA variants within this sample encode the same CDR3. The chain recombines TRBV28 with TRBJ2-7, with D perhaps TRBD1 (5 bases). Germline CDR1 reads MDHEN; CDR2 reads SYDVKM. V was pared by 4 bases and J by 2 bases, with 9 bases between. The CDR3 is 13 residues long. The CDR3 bases are TGTGCCAGCAGTTCTACAGGTGCCTACGAGCAGTACTTC. Translating it yields CASSSTGAYEQYF.

The CDR3 region is CASSWDVETQYF. The CDR3, as DNA: TGTGCCAGCAGTTGGGATGTGGAGACCCAGTACTTC. This chain joins TRBV6-6 and TRBJ2-5; D gene uncertain. Looked up from germline, CDR1 is MNHNY and CDR2 is SVGAGI (reference sequence). V was cut by 4 bases and J by 5 bases, with 8 bases left in between. This CDR3 region has 12 residues.

V usage is TRBV19 and J usage is TRBJ2-3; 8 bases fit TRBD2. Germline CDR1 reads LNHDA; CDR2 reads SQIVND (reference sequence). The CDR3 sequence is 11 residues long. The V and J ends lost 5 bases and 14 bases, in that order; junction bases with no gene match: 6. The CDR3 DNA follows: TGTGCCAGTAGTGACGGGGGGGATAGGTATTTT. Translated, it gives CASSDGGDRYF.

The chain couples TRBV4-3 to TRBJ1-2, with 9 bases that match TRBD1. Looked up from germline, CDR1 is LGHNA and CDR2 is YSLEER. The V and J ends lost 8 bases and 8 bases, in that order; junction bases with no gene match: 12. CDR3 length: 14 residues. CDR3 amino acids: CASGYRGLNEGYTF. As DNA, the CDR3 is TGCGCCAGCGGCTACAGGGGGCTGAACGAGGGCTACACCTTC.

In its sample, this clone was seen a few times. The chain couples TRBV5-6 to TRBJ2-3; no clear D. The CDR3 loop spans 15 amino acids. Germline V CDR1 and CDR2: SGHDT, YYEEEE. Trimming took off 0 bases at V and 2 bases at J, with 10 bases between the two ends. CDR3 nucleotides: TGTGCCAGCAGCTTGGCGGGCAGGAACACAGATACGCAGTATTTT. Its translation: CASSLAGRNTDTQYF.

The chain joins TRBV6-5 to TRBJ2-7; D not resolved. The CDR3 loop spans 14 amino acids. Germline CDR1 reads MNHEY; CDR2 reads SVGAGI. V was pared by 0 bases and J by 1 base, with 7 bases between. The CDR3 spells CASSYSKGSYEQYF. CDR3 nucleotide sequence: TGTGCCAGCAGTTACTCGAAGGGTTCCTACGAGCAGTACTTC.

V usage is TRBV29-1 and J usage is TRBJ1-2; 7 nucleotides align to TRBD1. The length of the CDR3 is 12 residues. Germline CDR1 reads SQVTM; CDR2 reads ANQGSEA. V lost 6 bases and J lost 6; bases outside the gene matches: 7. The CDR3 region is CSVTEGADGYTF. As DNA, the CDR3 is TGCAGCGTAACCGAGGGGGCAGATGGCTACACCTTC.

CDR3 region: CASSAGGEAFF. CDR3 nucleotide sequence: TGTGCCAGCAGTGCAGGGGGTGAAGCTTTCTTT. This chain joins TRBV28 and TRBJ1-1; 7 bases align to TRBD1. V lost 5 bases, J lost 7 bases, and 1 base stayed unmatched. The CDR3 spans 11 residues. Per germline, CDR1 MDHEN and CDR2 SYDVKM.

V gene TRBV7-9 combines with J gene TRBJ2-1; perhaps D is TRBD1 or TRBD2 (5 bases each). This CDR3 spans 14 amino acids. The ends were cut back, 3 bases at V and 15 bases at J, with 21 bases in the middle. Germline loops: CDR1 SEHNR, CDR2 FQNEAQ (reference sequence). As DNA, the CDR3 is TGTGCCAGCAGCTTGGGAGTGGCCCAGGGCTGGGGGTTCTTC. It specifies CASSLGVAQGWGFF. Filled out from reference TRBV7-9 and TRBJ2-1, the complete variable domain reads DTGVSQNPRHKITKRGQNVTFRCDPISEHNRLYWYRQTLGQGPEFLTYFQNEAQLEKSRLLSDRFSAERPKGSFSTLEIQRTEQGDSAMYLCASSLGVAQGWGFFGPGTRLTVL.

In its sample, this clone was seen a few times. The V and J genes are TRBV10-2 and TRBJ2-7; D uncertain. The CDR3 extends over 12 amino acids. Germline V gene sequence: CDR1 WSHSY, CDR2 SAAADI. V was shortened by 0 bases and J by 4 bases, with 4 bases between the two germline ends. CDR3 nucleotides: TGCGCCAGCAGTGAGTCTAAATACGAGCAGTACTTC. It is translated as CASSESKYEQYF.

As concerns this clone: Other DNA sequences within the sample encode an identical CDR3. V and J are TRBV29-1 and TRBJ2-7; D unclear. This CDR3 comprises 11 residues. Germline CDR1 is SQVTM and CDR2 is ANQGSEA. V lost 1 base, J lost 3 bases, and 4 bases lay in between. This CDR3 is CSVEAGYEQYF. CDR3 in DNA: TGCAGCGTTGAAGCCGGCTACGAGCAGTACTTC.

The chain employs TRBV30 and TRBJ1-3, with 7 nucleotides matching TRBD1. The CDR3 extends over 15 amino acids. Germline assignment: CDR1 GTSNPN and CDR2 SVGIG (reference sequence). After removal of 1 base from V and 0 bases from J, the junction contained 3 bases not matched to a gene. CDR3 DNA: TGTGCCTGGAGTGGTAACAGGGGCTCTGGAAACACCATATATTTT. Translated, it gives CAWSGNRGSGNTIYF.

The V gene is TRBV18, the J gene TRBJ2-1; TRBD2 is a possible D gene (7 bases). The length of the CDR3 is 15 residues. The germline V gene has CDR1 KGHSH and CDR2 LQKENI. The V end lost 6 bases, the J end lost 4 bases, and 16 bases lay between the germline ends. This CDR3 is CASSHEGGTYNEQFF. The CDR3 coding sequence is TGTGCCAGCTCTCACGAGGGGGGGACGTACAATGAGCAGTTCTTC.

The CDR3 sequence is CATREGVHYGYTF. In nucleotides, the CDR3 is TGTGCCACCCGAGAGGGGGTCCACTATGGCTACACCTTC. V usage is TRBV6-5 and J usage is TRBJ1-2; maybe TRBD1 (6 bases). CDR3 length: 13 residues. Germline CDR1 MNHEY, CDR2 SVGAGI. V was cut by 10 bases and J by 3 bases, with 15 bases left in between.

This sequence joins TRBV29-1 and TRBJ1-2, with 8 bases identical to TRBD1. In germline, CDR1 is SQVTM, CDR2 ANQGSEA. The CDR3 has 12 amino acids. Germline trimming cut 3 bases from V and 5 bases from J; bases unmatched to any gene: 2. CDR3 residues: CSVDRQGYGYTF. The CDR3 DNA sequence: TGCAGCGTTGACAGACAGGGGTATGGCTACACCTTC.

This clone was seen ten or more times. The chain couples TRBV30 to TRBJ2-4, with a tentative D call TRBD1 (5 bases). V was trimmed by 1 base and J by 0 bases, leaving 10 bases between them. Germline loops: CDR1 GTSNPN, CDR2 SVGIG (reference sequence). The CDR3 is made up of 15 amino acids. The CDR3 DNA reads TGTGCCTGGAGTGGGGGCGTACTAGCCAAAAACATTCAGTACTTC. Protein: CAWSGGVLAKNIQYF.

The J gene is TRBJ2-6, the V gene TRBV15; 7 bases line up with TRBD1. The trim removed 6 bases at V and 0 bases at J, leaving 14 bases unmatched. This CDR3 contains 19 residues. From germline, CDR1 is LNHNV and CDR2 YYDKDF (reference sequence). As DNA, the CDR3 is TGTGCCACCAGACCATCCATCGGACAGGATTCCTCTGGGGCCAACGTCCTGACTTTC. Its translation is CATRPSIGQDSSGANVLTF.

The V and J genes are TRBV7-6 and TRBJ1-6; D perhaps matches TRBD1 (6 bases). The CDR3 runs 15 residues. Looked up from germline, CDR1 is SGHVS and CDR2 is FNYEAQ. V was trimmed by 5 bases and J by 7 bases, leaving 15 bases between them. The CDR3, as DNA: TGTGCCAGCAGCAATACGTCGGGGGCGAATTCACCCCTCCACTTT. As protein: CASSNTSGANSPLHF.

The chain carries TRBV4-3 and TRBJ2-1, with D perhaps TRBD1 (5 bases). V lost 4 bases to trimming and J lost 5 bases, with 12 bases between them. Germline CDR1 LGHNA, CDR2 YSLEER. CDR3 length equals 14 residues. CDR3 sequence: CASSLGVVDNEQFF. In nucleotides, the CDR3 is TGCGCCAGCAGCCTAGGGGTCGTCGACAATGAGCAGTTCTTC.

In its sample, this clone was seen a few times. The V call is TRBV5-1, the J call TRBJ1-6; 7 bases map to TRBD1. Germline V CDR1 and CDR2: SGHRS, YFSETQ. Trimming took 4 bases from V and 6 from J; bases not matched to a gene: 7. The length of the CDR3 is 15 residues. The CDR3 spells CASSSSGTVNSPLHF. The CDR3 DNA sequence: TGCGCCAGCAGCAGTTCCGGGACAGTTAATTCACCCCTCCACTTT.

This clone was counted a few times. The V call is TRBV9, the J call TRBJ1-2; the D is unclear. The V gene lost 3 bases and the J gene lost 3 bases, with 3 bases spanning the gap. CDR1 is SGDLS, CDR2 YYNGEE, per germline. The CDR3 covers 11 residues. In DNA, the CDR3 is TGTGCCAGCAGCGCGCACTATGGCTACACCTTC. This codes for CASSAHYGYTF.

This clone turned up a few times. DNA of the CDR3: TGTGCCAGCAGCCTTACGGGGGATACGCAGTATTTT. Translated, it gives CASSLTGDTQYF. The rearrangement links TRBV11-2 to TRBJ2-3; weak D call: TRBD2 (5 bases). The CDR3 contains 12 residues. The V gene lost 5 bases and the J gene lost 6 bases, with 9 bases spanning the gap. Germline CDR1 reads SGHAT; CDR2 reads FQNNGV.

This sequence joins TRBV6-1 and TRBJ2-3; D is unclear. The germline V and J ends were trimmed by 2 bases and 9 bases, with 6 bases remaining between them. Per the germline V gene, CDR1 is MNHNS and CDR2 is SASEGT. The CDR3 is made up of 11 amino acids. The CDR3 spells CASSEPHTQYF. In nucleotides, the CDR3 is TGTGCCAGCAGTGAACCTCACACGCAGTATTTT.

The V call is TRBV7-9, the J call TRBJ1-1; TRBD1 is a possible D gene (5 bases). The germline V and J ends were trimmed by 8 bases and 3 bases, with 10 bases remaining between them. Germline V lookup: CDR1 SEHNR, CDR2 FQNEAQ (reference sequence). The CDR3 has 12 residues. Here the CDR3 DNA reads TGTGCCAGCGGTGCCAGGGACACTGAAGCTTTCTTT. It is translated as CASGARDTEAFF.

This clone has a handful of counts. The chain couples TRBV9 to TRBJ2-3, with 9 bases that match TRBD1. Germline CDR1 SGDLS, CDR2 YYNGEE. V lost 3 bases and J lost 4; bases outside the gene matches: 3. CDR3 length: 14 amino acids. DNA for the CDR3: TGTGCCAGCAGCGCGGGACAGGGACCAGATACGCAGTATTTT. It yields the protein CASSAGQGPDTQYF.

This clone was observed a handful of times. The chain couples TRBV1 to TRBJ2-1; the D call of TRBD2 is as the table states it, not checked on the DNA. TRBV1 is listed as a pseudogene. The CDR3 is 18 residues long. The CDR3 nucleotides are TGCACCAGCAGCCAAGATCTTGATGCAGCGGGGGGTCACAATGAGCAGTTCTTC. Encoded protein: CTSSQDLDAAGGHNEQFF.

The rearrangement joins TRBV29-1 to TRBJ1-1; D unresolved. This CDR3 is built from 12 residues. Germline CDR1 SQVTM, CDR2 ANQGSEA. Trimming took off 5 bases at V and 1 base at J, with 8 bases between the two ends. For the CDR3, the DNA is TGCAGCGTTAAACGGACGAACACTGAAGCTTTCTTT. It is translated as CSVKRTNTEAFF.

The rearrangement uses TRBV29-1 and TRBJ1-1; no firm D call. V lost 4 bases to trimming and J lost 1 base, with 13 bases between them. The germline V gene has CDR1 SQVTM and CDR2 ANQGSEA. The CDR3 is made up of 14 amino acids. The CDR3 DNA reads as TGCAGCGTTGGCCTGGCGGCCCGGAACACTGAAGCTTTCTTT. Translated, it gives CSVGLAARNTEAFF.

The chain uses TRBV29-1 and TRBJ2-5, with D possibly matching TRBD2 (5 bases). The CDR3 length is 12 residues. The ends were cut back, 2 bases at V and 4 bases at J, with 8 bases in the middle. CDR1 and CDR2 from the germline V gene are SQVTM and ANQGSEA. The chain's CDR3 is CSVEPGLETQYF. CDR3 DNA: TGCAGCGTTGAACCGGGATTAGAGACCCAGTACTTC.

The chain couples TRBV15 to TRBJ2-1; 9 bases are a match to TRBD1. Germline V gives CDR1 LNHNV, CDR2 YYDKDF (reference sequence). This CDR3 spans 15 amino acids. Trimming took 9 bases from V and 8 from J; bases not matched to a gene: 14. This CDR3 reads CATGDGGTGSDEQFF. The CDR3 DNA follows: TGTGCCACTGGGGATGGAGGGACAGGGTCGGATGAGCAGTTCTTC.